The rows below give T cell receptor beta chains drawn from one sample of a study of blood T cell repertoires in COVID-19. Sequencing was performed with immunoSEQ multiplex PCR; in TCRdb, only in-frame clones are kept and a portion is missing. This repertoire shows over 150,000 clones, about 85% found once; its top ten account for 0.63%. The sequenced material came from peripheral blood. The receptors come from a man between 60 and 75 years old with COVID-19, enrolled during active disease. CDR3s include the opening cysteine and the closing phenylalanine or tryptophan. Each record gives: clone size, V gene, D gene, J gene, CDR3 protein, CDR3 DNA. D genes are given only for firm matches. Some rows mark clone size as missing; the rest say once, few, many or name a class of expanded clone.

size: -; V: TRBV7-2; D: TRBD2; J: TRBJ2-1; CDR3: CASSPIWSGGVDEQFF; DNA: TGTGCCAGCAGCCCGATCTGGAGCGGGGGGGTTGATGAGCAGTTCTTC
size: -; V: TRBV19; D: -; J: TRBJ1-4; CDR3: CASSIPASGEKLFF; DNA: TGTGCCAGTAGTATTCCGGCCTCGGGTGAAAAACTGTTTTTT
size: -; V: TRBV18; D: TRBD1; J: TRBJ2-7; CDR3: CASSPPGQGSYEQYF; DNA: TGTGCCAGCTCACCACCGGGACAGGGGTCCTACGAGCAGTACTTC
size: -; V: TRBV6-2/TRBV6-3; D: -; J: TRBJ2-1; CDR3: CASSSPGQYNEQFF; DNA: TGTGCCAGCAGTTCCCCGGGACAATACAATGAGCAGTTCTTC
size: -; V: TRBV7-2; D: -; J: TRBJ1-3; CDR3: CASSGGPGNTIYF; DNA: TGTGCCAGCAGCGGAGGACCTGGAAACACCATATATTTT
size: -; V: TRBV12-3/TRBV12-4; D: -; J: TRBJ1-2; CDR3: CASTETSSGAYTF; DNA: TGTGCCAGCACCGAGACATCATCAGGGGCCTACACCTTC
size: -; V: TRBV6-2/TRBV6-3; D: -; J: TRBJ2-5; CDR3: CASSYSTGLWVHKETQYF; DNA: TGTGCCAGCAGTTACTCGACGGGACTCTGGGTACACAAAGAGACCCAGTACTTC
size: once; V: TRBV18; D: TRBD1; J: TRBJ2-2; CDR3: CASSPVGDRNTGELFF; DNA: TGTGCCAGCTCACCAGTGGGGGACAGAAACACCGGGGAGCTGTTTTTT
size: -; V: TRBV19; D: TRBD1; J: TRBJ1-2; CDR3: CASSIVGTEGSGYTF; DNA: TGTGCCAGTAGTATAGTCGGGACAGAAGGCTCTGGCTACACCTTC
size: -; V: TRBV27; D: -; J: TRBJ1-4; CDR3: CASSLGWGESEKLFF; DNA: TGTGCCAGCAGTTTAGGTTGGGGGGAGTCTGAAAAACTGTTTTTT
size: -; V: TRBV15; D: -; J: TRBJ2-1; CDR3: CATSIQATPYNEQFF; DNA: TGTGCCACCAGCATTCAAGCTACCCCCTACAATGAGCAGTTCTTC
size: few; V: TRBV5-4; D: -; J: TRBJ2-2; CDR3: CASSLAGNTGELFF; DNA: TGTGCCAGCAGCTTGGCAGGGAACACCGGGGAGCTGTTTTTT
size: -; V: TRBV30; D: -; J: TRBJ1-3; CDR3: CAWSLGGAGGNTIYF; DNA: TGTGCCTGGTCCCTTGGGGGGGCCGGTGGAAACACCATATATTTT
size: -; V: TRBV28; D: -; J: TRBJ1-1; CDR3: CASSLGGRGTEAFF; DNA: TGTGCCAGCAGTTTGGGGGGGAGAGGGACTGAAGCTTTCTTT
size: -; V: TRBV7-2; D: TRBD1; J: TRBJ1-2; CDR3: CASRDQTGGSGYTF; DNA: TGTGCCAGCAGAGATCAAACAGGGGGCTCTGGCTACACCTTC
size: -; V: TRBV7-8; D: TRBD1; J: TRBJ1-1; CDR3: CASSSRQGATEAFF; DNA: TGTGCCAGCAGTTCCCGACAGGGGGCCACTGAAGCTTTCTTT
size: -; V: TRBV12-3/TRBV12-4; D: -; J: TRBJ1-2; CDR3: CASRIGANYGYTF; DNA: TGTGCCAGCCGTATAGGAGCTAACTATGGCTACACCTTC
size: -; V: TRBV19; D: -; J: TRBJ1-3; CDR3: CASSISQGNTIYF; DNA: TGTGCCAGTAGTATTTCACAGGGAAACACCATATATTTT
size: -; V: TRBV6-2/TRBV6-3; D: -; J: TRBJ1-2; CDR3: CASSFPGAVNYGYTF; DNA: TGTGCCAGCAGTTTCCCAGGGGCCGTCAACTATGGCTACACCTTC
size: -; V: TRBV6-5; D: -; J: TRBJ1-1; CDR3: CASSREARVITEAFF; DNA: TGTGCCAGCAGCAGAGAGGCGCGGGTTATCACTGAAGCTTTCTTT
size: few; V: TRBV5-1; D: -; J: TRBJ2-7; CDR3: CASSFGQPGNEQYF; DNA: TGCGCCAGCAGCTTCGGACAGCCGGGGAACGAGCAGTACTTC
size: -; V: TRBV19; D: -; J: TRBJ1-5; CDR3: CASSISEGSNQPQHF; DNA: TGTGCCAGTAGTATTTCAGAGGGTTCCAATCAGCCCCAGCATTTT
size: many; V: TRBV19; D: -; J: TRBJ2-7; CDR3: CASRPGISYEQYF; DNA: TGTGCCAGTAGGCCGGGGATCTCCTACGAGCAGTACTTC
size: once; V: TRBV6-2/TRBV6-3; D: TRBD2; J: TRBJ2-3; CDR3: CASSTWGGSTDTQYF; DNA: TGTGCCAGCAGTACTTGGGGGGGAAGCACAGATACGCAGTATTTT
size: -; V: TRBV9; D: TRBD1; J: TRBJ1-3; CDR3: CASSVVPGGSGNTIYF; DNA: TGTGCCAGCAGCGTAGTGCCAGGGGGCTCTGGAAACACCATATATTTT
size: -; V: TRBV4-3; D: -; J: TRBJ1-2; CDR3: CASSLTISNYGYTF; DNA: TGCGCCAGCAGCCTCACAATATCGAACTATGGCTACACCTTC
size: -; V: TRBV18; D: -; J: TRBJ2-3; CDR3: CASSFRQESTDTQYF; DNA: TGTGCCAGCTCATTCCGACAGGAAAGCACAGATACGCAGTATTTT
size: -; V: TRBV11-2; D: TRBD2; J: TRBJ2-7; CDR3: CASSLTVAGVKGYEQYF; DNA: TGTGCCAGCAGCTTGACAGTAGCGGGGGTGAAGGGGTACGAGCAGTACTTC
size: -; V: TRBV19; D: TRBD1; J: TRBJ1-4; CDR3: CASGDRGPNEKLFF; DNA: TGTGCCAGCGGGGACAGGGGACCAAATGAAAAACTGTTTTTT
size: -; V: TRBV5-4; D: -; J: TRBJ2-5; CDR3: CASSFTGGETQYF; DNA: TGTGCCAGCAGCTTTACCGGGGGAGAGACCCAGTACTTC
size: -; V: TRBV10-3; D: TRBD1; J: TRBJ1-6; CDR3: CAISGTASGTVNSPLHF; DNA: TGTGCCATCAGTGGGACGGCGTCCGGGACAGTTAATTCACCCCTCCACTTT
size: -; V: TRBV14; D: TRBD1; J: TRBJ1-4; CDR3: CASSQAGQTGEKLFF; DNA: TGTGCCAGCAGCCAAGCGGGACAGACTGGTGAAAAACTGTTTTTT
size: -; V: TRBV6-5; D: -; J: TRBJ2-1; CDR3: CASSRTVYNEQFF; DNA: TGTGCCAGCAGTAGGACAGTCTACAATGAGCAGTTCTTC
size: -; V: TRBV4-3; D: TRBD1; J: TRBJ1-1; CDR3: CASSPGTGGSVAFF; DNA: TGCGCCAGCAGCCCCGGGACAGGGGGCTCGGTAGCTTTCTTT
size: -; V: TRBV19; D: -; J: TRBJ2-6; CDR3: CASSISGGTLSGANVLTF; DNA: TGTGCCAGTAGTATTTCAGGGGGGACGCTCTCTGGGGCCAACGTCCTGACTTTC
size: few; V: TRBV11-3; D: -; J: TRBJ1-1; CDR3: CASSPGDVAPEAFF; DNA: TGTGCCAGCAGCCCAGGGGATGTCGCCCCCGAAGCTTTCTTT
size: -; V: TRBV30; D: TRBD2; J: TRBJ2-5; CDR3: CARKEAGADETQYF; DNA: TGTGCCCGGAAAGAGGCGGGAGCTGATGAGACCCAGTACTTC
size: few; V: TRBV5-6; D: -; J: TRBJ2-3; CDR3: CASSLRGTRRTNTDTQYF; DNA: TGTGCCAGCAGCTTGAGGGGGACCAGAAGAACAAACACAGATACGCAGTATTTT
size: -; V: TRBV2; D: -; J: TRBJ1-1; CDR3: CASRVTSFKEAFF; DNA: TGTGCCAGCAGGGTGACAAGTTTTAAGGAAGCTTTCTTT
size: -; V: TRBV18; D: -; J: TRBJ2-7; CDR3: CASSLDSEQYF; DNA: TGTGCCAGCTCCCTAGATAGCGAGCAGTACTTC
size: -; V: TRBV21-1; D: -; J: TRBJ1-2; CDR3: CASSPRRRQGCYGYTF; DNA: TGTGCCAGCAGCCCCAGGCGCCGTCAGGGTTGTTATGGCTACACCTTC